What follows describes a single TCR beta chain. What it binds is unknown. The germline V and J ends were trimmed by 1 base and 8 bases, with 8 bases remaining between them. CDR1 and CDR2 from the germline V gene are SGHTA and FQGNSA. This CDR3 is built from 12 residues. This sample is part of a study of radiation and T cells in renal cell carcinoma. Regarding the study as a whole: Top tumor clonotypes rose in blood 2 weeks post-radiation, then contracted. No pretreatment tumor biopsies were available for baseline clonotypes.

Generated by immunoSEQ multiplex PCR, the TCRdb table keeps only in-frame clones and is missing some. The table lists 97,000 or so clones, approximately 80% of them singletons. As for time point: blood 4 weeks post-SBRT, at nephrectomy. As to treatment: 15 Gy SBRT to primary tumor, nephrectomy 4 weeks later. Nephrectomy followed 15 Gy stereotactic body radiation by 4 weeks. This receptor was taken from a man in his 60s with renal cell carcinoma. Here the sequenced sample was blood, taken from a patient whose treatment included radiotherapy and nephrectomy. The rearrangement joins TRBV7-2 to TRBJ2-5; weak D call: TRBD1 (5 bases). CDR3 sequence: CASSLDRPTQYF. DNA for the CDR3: TGTGCCAGCAGCTTAGACAGGCCTACCCAGTACTTC.